Listed here are 31 T cell receptor beta chains from one sample, sequenced in a study of blood T cell repertoires in COVID-19. Profiling relied on immunoSEQ multiplex PCR, and the TCRdb table lists in-frame clones only, not all of them. The repertoire holds more than 200,000 clones, with around 86% as singletons. The sequenced sample was PBMCs or T cells enriched from blood (not recorded which). These receptors all come from a man between 25 and 39 years old in a cohort exposed to, infected with or recovered from COVID-19 (not recorded which).

The J gene is TRBJ2-7, the V gene TRBV10-3; 8 nucleotides agree with TRBD1. The CDR3 contains 14 residues. Germline CDR1 reads ENHRY; CDR2 reads SYGVKD. The ends lost 6 bases at V and 5 bases at J; junction bases unmatched: 9. CDR3: CAIRKGTGRNEQYF. The CDR3 DNA sequence: TGTGCCATCAGGAAGGGGACAGGCCGCAACGAGCAGTACTTC.

This chain's CDR3 is CASSYTGHAAYEQYF. The DNA of the CDR3 is TGTGCCAGCAGCTATACTGGACATGCGGCCTACGAGCAGTACTTC. The rearrangement uses TRBV27 and TRBJ2-7, with D perhaps TRBD1 (5 bases). The CDR3 loop spans 15 amino acids. CDR1 and CDR2 from the germline V gene are MNHEY and SMNVEV (reference sequence). Trimming stripped 6 bases from V and 2 bases from J, with 17 bases between.

The rearrangement joins TRBV19 to TRBJ1-5; D is possibly TRBD1 (5 bases). Trimming left V 10 bases short and J 5 bases short, with 15 bases between. The CDR3 loop spans 13 amino acids. Per the germline V gene, CDR1 is LNHDA and CDR2 is SQIVND (reference sequence). As DNA, the CDR3 is TGTGCCACATGGCAGGGCAGGGATCAGCCCCAGCATTTT. It translates to CATWQGRDQPQHF.

The table lists this clone with a count of one. V usage is TRBV19 and J usage is TRBJ1-5, with D perhaps TRBD1 (5 bases). This CDR3 contains 16 residues. Germline V gives CDR1 LNHDA, CDR2 SQIVND (reference sequence). Trimming shortened V by 4 bases and J by 4 bases, and 17 bases separated the two germline ends. CDR3 coding DNA: TGTGCCAGTAGTAGACCAGGGCGGTGGGAAAATCAGCCCCAGCATTTT. It translates to CASSRPGRWENQPQHF. Full variable domain (missing parts from reference TRBV19 and TRBJ1-5): DGGITQSPKYLFRKEGQNVTLSCEQNLNHDAMYWYRQDPGQGLRLIYYSQIVNDFQKGDIAEGYSVSREKKESFPLTVTSAQKNPTAFYLCASSRPGRWENQPQHFGDGTRLSIL.

The genes are TRBV5-1 and TRBJ2-4, with D possibly being TRBD2 (7 bases). CDR1 SGHRS and CDR2 YFSETQ come from the germline V gene. Deletions cut 6 bases from V and 0 bases from J, with 22 bases between. This CDR3 region has 18 residues. The CDR3 nucleotides are TGCGCCAGCACGCGAGGGGGGGAGCCACTTCGAGCCAAAAACATTCAGTACTTC. This encodes CASTRGGEPLRAKNIQYF.

V is TRBV28 and J is TRBJ1-1; a weak D match, TRBD1 (5 bases). V shed 7 bases and J shed 6 bases, with 15 bases lying between them. This CDR3 is built from 13 residues. CDR1 is MDHEN and CDR2 is SYDVKM in the germline V gene. This chain's CDR3 is CASTSTDNSEAFF. The DNA for the CDR3 is TGTGCCAGCACTTCGACAGACAACTCTGAAGCTTTCTTT. The variable domain in full, with the rest retrieved from reference TRBV28 and TRBJ1-1, is DVKVTQSSRYLVKRTGEKVFLECVQDMDHENMFWYRQDPGLGLRLIYFSYDVKMKEKGDIPEGYSVSREKKERFSLILESASTNQTSMYLCASTSTDNSEAFFGQGTRLTVV.

The gene calls are TRBV6-2 or TRBV6-3 and TRBJ2-3; 10 bases agree with TRBD2. CDR1 and CDR2 from the germline V gene are MNHEY and SVGEGT. The CDR3 runs 19 residues. Trimming took 2 bases from V and 3 from J; bases not matched to a gene: 14. CDR3 protein: CASSYAGASGRTGTDTQYF. CDR3 nucleotide sequence: TGTGCCAGCAGTTACGCCGGAGCTAGCGGGAGAACGGGGACAGATACGCAGTATTTT.

DNA for the CDR3: TGCGCCAGCAGCTGGGGACAGGGTCGGGAGACCCAGTACTTC. Protein: CASSWGQGRETQYF. The chain links TRBV5-1 to TRBJ2-5, with 9 bases identical to TRBD1. Germline trimming cut 3 bases from V and 5 bases from J; bases unmatched to any gene: 5. The CDR3 has 14 residues. Germline loops: CDR1 SGHRS, CDR2 YFSETQ.

The chain links TRBV4-2 to TRBJ1-3; D is unresolved. Trimming pared 0 bases from V and 7 bases from J, leaving 7 bases between. The V gene's germline CDR1 is LGHNA and CDR2 YNFKEQ. The CDR3 covers 13 residues. In nucleotides, the CDR3 is TGTGCCAGCAGCCAAGACCGGAGGAACACCATATATTTT. It translates to CASSQDRRNTIYF.

This clone showed up many times. The chain employs TRBV3-1 (or the pseudogene TRBV3-2) and TRBJ2-2; 8 nucleotides line up with TRBD2. The CDR3 loop spans 17 amino acids. Germline V gene lookup returns CDR1 LGHDT and CDR2 YNNKEL (reference sequence). J was trimmed by 1 base and V by 11 bases; bases with no gene match: 15. CDR3 in amino acids: CASRRIAGNWNTGELFF. The CDR3 DNA follows: TGTGCCTCCCGAAGGATAGCGGGAAATTGGAACACCGGGGAGCTGTTTTTT.

The V gene is TRBV5-4, the J gene TRBJ2-5; 9 bases map to TRBD2. Germline CDR1 reads SGHNT; CDR2 reads YYREEE (reference sequence). Trimming took 4 bases from V and 2 from J; bases not matched to a gene: 6. The CDR3 is 15 residues long. The CDR3 is CASSQAGGSQETQYF. The DNA of the CDR3 is TGTGCCAGCAGCCAAGCGGGAGGATCTCAAGAGACCCAGTACTTC.

The chain is built from TRBV12-3 or TRBV12-4 and TRBJ2-7, with D possibly TRBD1 on 6 matching bases. V lost 5 bases and J lost 4, with 9 bases in between. The CDR3 spans 12 residues. Here the CDR3 DNA reads TGTGCCAGCAGTAAACAGGGTTACGAGCAGTACTTC. This codes for CASSKQGYEQYF.

This clone appeared many times. A read error may account for a junction end that differs from germline. The chain is built from TRBV7-2 and TRBJ1-4; D unclear. Per the germline V gene, CDR1 is SGHTA and CDR2 is FQGNSA. This CDR3 region has 15 residues. In DNA, the CDR3 is TGTGCCAGCACCTTAGTCTCCCCTGGAGGTGAAAAACTGTTTTTT. Encoded protein: CASTLVSPGGEKLFF.

The chain has TRBV7-8 and TRBJ1-6; no firm D call. CDR1 is SGHVS, CDR2 FQNEAQ, per germline. V gave up 4 bases and J gave up 15 bases, with 25 bases separating them. The CDR3 runs 16 residues. Written as DNA, the CDR3 is TGTGCCAGCAGCTCTAGGCCCGGGATCCCCGGCCTAGTCCTCCACTTT. This sequence encodes CASSSRPGIPGLVLHF.

This clone was observed a few times. V usage is TRBV12-3 or TRBV12-4 and J usage is TRBJ1-5, with D hard to call. The CDR3 totals 13 residues. V was clipped by 1 base and J by 12 bases, with 13 bases between them. The DNA for the CDR3 is TGTGCCAGCAGTTTAGGAGAGGCTTTGGTCCAGCATTTT. Protein product: CASSLGEALVQHF.

This chain's CDR3 is CAAQAPSLYEQYF. Written as DNA, the CDR3 is TGTGCCGCACAGGCCCCGTCCCTCTACGAGCAGTACTTC. J is TRBJ2-7 and V is TRBV28, with TRBD1 as a possible D gene (5 bases). Trimming removed 11 bases at V and 3 bases at J, with 17 bases between. CDR3 length equals 13 residues. The germline V gene has CDR1 MDHEN and CDR2 SYDVKM.

In this sample, this clone turned up once. In nucleotides, the CDR3 is TGTGCCAGCAGCCTTGGGACAGGGACTCTGTCACCCCTCCACTTT. Encoded protein: CASSLGTGTLSPLHF. J is TRBJ1-6 and V is TRBV7-2; 9 bases map to TRBD1. Per the germline V gene, CDR1 is SGHTA and CDR2 is FQGNSA. V trimming: 5 bases; J trimming: 10 bases; junction bases outside the gene matches: 9. This CDR3 has 15 residues.

The gene calls are TRBV19 and TRBJ1-4, with unresolved D. The V and J ends lost 5 bases and 6 bases respectively, with 10 bases between them. This CDR3 is 13 amino acids long. The germline V gene encodes CDR1 LNHDA and CDR2 SQIVND (reference sequence). CDR3 in DNA: TGTGCCAGTAGTCTTCGAGGCTATGAAAAACTGTTTTTT. Translating it yields CASSLRGYEKLFF. The whole variable domain, filled in from reference TRBV19 and TRBJ1-4, reads DGGITQSPKYLFRKEGQNVTLSCEQNLNHDAMYWYRQDPGQGLRLIYYSQIVNDFQKGDIAEGYSVSREKKESFPLTVTSAQKNPTAFYLCASSLRGYEKLFFGSGTQLSVL.

The V and J genes are TRBV28 and TRBJ2-2, with TRBD2 identical over 8 bases. The CDR3 covers 16 residues. Germline trimming cut 6 bases from V and 7 bases from J; bases unmatched to any gene: 13. The germline gives CDR1 MDHEN, CDR2 SYDVKM. This CDR3 reads CASSPGASGRGGELFF. CDR3 DNA: TGTGCCAGCAGCCCAGGGGCTAGCGGGCGTGGCGGGGAGCTGTTTTTT. The whole variable domain, remainder taken from reference TRBV28 and TRBJ2-2, is DVKVTQSSRYLVKRTGEKVFLECVQDMDHENMFWYRQDPGLGLRLIYFSYDVKMKEKGDIPEGYSVSREKKERFSLILESASTNQTSMYLCASSPGASGRGGELFFGEGSRLTVL.

The V call is TRBV21-1, the J call TRBJ2-3; TRBD2 is the table's D call, not checked against the DNA. TRBV21-1 is shown as a pseudogene. This CDR3 comprises 19 residues. CDR3 coding DNA: TGTGCCAGCAGCCCCCGCGGAATAGCGGGAGGGTACGGGCCAGATACGCAGTATTTT. Its protein is CASSPRGIAGGYGPDTQYF.

The chain links TRBV19 to TRBJ1-1; 7 nucleotides agree with TRBD1. The V segment lost 5 bases and the J segment 2 bases; nucleotides outside the gene matches: 8. Germline V gene lookup returns CDR1 LNHDA and CDR2 SQIVND (reference sequence). CDR3 length equals 15 residues. The CDR3 protein is CASSSPDRPNTEAFF. CDR3 sequence (DNA): TGTGCCAGTAGTTCCCCGGACAGGCCAAACACTGAAGCTTTCTTT.

V is TRBV7-9 and J is TRBJ2-7, with unresolved D. The V gene's germline CDR1 is SEHNR and CDR2 FQNEAQ (reference sequence). V gave up 8 bases and J gave up 3 bases, with 11 bases separating them. The CDR3 runs to 12 residues. In DNA, the CDR3 is TGTGCCAGCCCCCGGGTCGGCTACGAGCAGTACTTC. It is translated as CASPRVGYEQYF.

This sequence joins TRBV10-3 and TRBJ2-5; perhaps TRBD1 as D (5 bases). V shed 3 bases and J shed 3 bases, with 11 bases lying between them. Germline CDR1 reads ENHRY; CDR2 reads SYGVKD. The length of the CDR3 is 14 residues. The CDR3 protein is CAISDGTGEETQYF. CDR3 sequence (DNA): TGTGCCATCAGTGATGGAACAGGAGAAGAGACCCAGTACTTC.

J is TRBJ1-2 and V is TRBV28; D remains unclear. There are 14 residues in the CDR3. Germline lookup yields CDR1 MDHEN and CDR2 SYDVKM. V lost 6 bases and J 5 bases, leaving 16 bases between the germline ends. Here the CDR3 reads CASSLPSGNYGYTF. The CDR3 nucleotides are TGTGCCAGCAGCCTCCCTTCGGGAAATTATGGCTACACCTTC.

J is TRBJ2-1 and V is TRBV27, with D perhaps matching TRBD2 (6 bases). This CDR3 spans 14 amino acids. Germline V gene lookup returns CDR1 MNHEY and CDR2 SMNVEV (reference sequence). V was trimmed by 6 bases and J by 8 bases, leaving 17 bases between them. CDR3 loop: CASSPLLAVDEQFF. CDR3 sequence (DNA): TGTGCCAGCAGCCCTCTACTAGCCGTGGATGAGCAGTTCTTC.

This clone was found a few times. The chain has TRBV6-6 and TRBJ2-7, with TRBD1 matching 10 bases. Per germline, CDR1 MNHNY and CDR2 SVGAGI (reference sequence). The CDR3 has 17 amino acids. The trim removed 5 bases at V and 7 bases at J, leaving 17 bases unmatched. CDR3 amino acids: CASSPRLAGTGVGEQYF. In DNA form, the CDR3 reads TGTGCCAGCAGTCCTCGCCTTGCCGGGACAGGGGTTGGGGAGCAGTACTTC.

The chain recombines TRBV19 with TRBJ1-5, with D tentatively TRBD1 (5 bases). The V and J ends lost 6 bases and 1 base respectively, with 7 bases between them. The CDR3 has 13 amino acids. Germline lookup yields CDR1 LNHDA and CDR2 SQIVND (reference sequence). DNA of the CDR3: TGTGCCAGTAGCCAGGGAAGCAATCAGCCCCAGCATTTT. This codes for CASSQGSNQPQHF.

DNA for the CDR3: TGTGCCAGCAGCCAAGAACAGGGGTACACCGGGGAGCTGTTTTTT. It encodes CASSQEQGYTGELFF. The J gene is TRBJ2-2, the V gene TRBV3-1 (or the pseudogene TRBV3-2), with 7 bases that match TRBD1. The CDR3 runs 15 residues. V was clipped by 0 bases and J by 3 bases; unmatched bases: 1. The germline V gene encodes CDR1 LGHDT and CDR2 YNNKEL (reference sequence).

The rearrangement links TRBV27 to TRBJ2-7; D ambiguous. V dropped 6 bases and J dropped 0 bases, with 12 bases sitting between them. Germline CDR1 is MNHEY and CDR2 is SMNVEV (reference sequence). The CDR3 sequence is 14 residues long. CDR3 DNA: TGTGCCAGCAGCTCTAAGATTTCCTCCTACGAGCAGTACTTC. Translation gives CASSSKISSYEQYF.

The chain uses TRBV7-2 and TRBJ1-1; the D gene is possibly TRBD1 (5 bases). Per the germline V gene, CDR1 is SGHTA and CDR2 is FQGNSA. The CDR3 runs to 12 residues. Trimming cost V 2 bases and J 11 bases, with 12 bases left between them. CDR3 DNA: TGTGCCAGCAGCTTACGCTCGGCAGGGGCTTTCTTT. Translation: CASSLRSAGAFF.

The rearrangement links TRBV5-6 to TRBJ1-5, with a tentative D call TRBD1 (5 bases). The CDR3 runs to 16 residues. From germline, CDR1 is SGHDT and CDR2 YYEEEE. V dropped 4 bases and J dropped 3 bases, with 17 bases sitting between them. CDR3 sequence: CASSAWPLGDNQPQHF. CDR3 sequence (DNA): TGTGCCAGCAGCGCATGGCCCTTAGGGGACAATCAGCCCCAGCATTTT.